Detailed here is one TCR beta chain. Its antigen is currently unknown. There are 14 residues in the CDR3. Germline loops: CDR1 MNHEY, CDR2 SVGEGT. Unmatched junction bases numbered 10, after V lost 2 bases and J lost 11 bases. Constant-region reverse primers amplified full-length variable regions, followed by semi-nested Nested Universal Primer A PCR. TCRdb reprocessed the 5' RACE reads via MiXCR and lists one record per CDR3 protein. The top ten hold 12% of the sample, which has 13,000 or so distinct CDR3 sequences, roughly 51% seen once. The sorted Tregs were CD4+CD25+CD127-/low cells. Study-wide points: Whole repertoires were not studied in the larger cohort, only one V-J beta rearrangement.

The sample consisted of tumor-infiltrating Tregs sorted from the breast tumor. The gene calls are TRBV6-2 or TRBV6-3 and TRBJ1-2, with 8 positions matching TRBD1. The sequence was collected from a female donor with breast cancer. In nucleotides, the CDR3 is TGTGCCAGCAGTTACGAGGACAGGGCGGTTGGTTACACCTTC. Its protein product is CASSYEDRAVGYTF.